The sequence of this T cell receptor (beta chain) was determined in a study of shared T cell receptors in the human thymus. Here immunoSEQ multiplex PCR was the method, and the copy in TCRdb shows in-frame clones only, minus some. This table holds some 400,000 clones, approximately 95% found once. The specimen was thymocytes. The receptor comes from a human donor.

CDR3 protein: CASSLVGMEWPTSGNTIYF. As DNA, the CDR3 is TGTGCCAGCAGCTTAGTCGGGATGGAGTGGCCTACCTCTGGAAACACCATATATTTT. The chain combines TRBV7-2 with TRBJ1-3, with D unresolved. CDR3 length: 19 residues. V was shortened by 1 base and J by 0 bases, with 19 bases between the two germline ends. Germline CDR1 SGHTA, CDR2 FQGNSA. Variable domain in full (rest from reference TRBV7-2 and TRBJ1-3): GAGVSQSPSNKVTEKGKDVELRCDPISGHTALYWYRQSLGQGLEFLIYFQGNSAPDKSGLPSDRFSAERTGGSVSTLTIQRTQQEDSAVYLCASSLVGMEWPTSGNTIYFGEGSWLTVV.